The clone carrying this TCR beta chain has a handful of counts. The data were obtained in a study of identical twins. TCRdb ran MiXCR on the 5' RACE reads and lists one entry per CDR3 protein. This sample has about 810,000 distinct CDR3 sequences, with approximately 13% found just once. CDR3 length: 13 amino acids. Trimming pared 7 bases from V and 4 bases from J, leaving 11 bases between. The germline V gene encodes CDR1 SEHNR and CDR2 FQNEAQ (reference sequence). The data also belong to a second study, concerning yellow fever vaccine responses in identical twins. That study reports: On the reported evidence, twins' vaccine T cell responses seemed partly convergent and partly personalized.

This clonotype was obtained from a woman aged 18-35 years in good health. The sequenced sample consisted of PBMCs. V gene TRBV7-9 combines with J gene TRBJ2-1; D is undetermined. The CDR3 sequence is CASIKGSYNEQFF. In nucleotides, the CDR3 is TGTGCCAGCATCAAGGGTAGTTACAATGAGCAGTTCTTC.